The TCR beta chain described here comes from a study of blood T cells in healthy people across ages. A J-beta primer mix and a sample-barcoded 5' primer were used in a second PCR of roughly 6 to 11 cycles. TCRdb passed the 5' RACE reads through MiXCR, listing each CDR3 protein once. This sample has fewer than 900,000 distinct CDR3 sequences, with about half found just once. Per germline, CDR1 MGHDK and CDR2 SYGVNS. Trimming stripped 7 bases from V and 6 bases from J, with 18 bases between. This CDR3 has 14 residues. Sample: blood. This clonotype was sampled from a woman aged 55-75 years in good health. The V gene is TRBV25-1, the J gene TRBJ1-2; the D is unclear. This CDR3 reads CASTPPGYYNGYTF. CDR3 nucleotide sequence: TGTGCCAGCACGCCTCCGGGGTACTACAATGGCTACACCTTC.